These 9 T cell receptor beta chains were all obtained from the same sample, sequenced in a study of control samples from healthy donors and cancer patients. Assay used: immunoSEQ multiplex PCR; TCRdb lists only in-frame clones, some missing. The sample includes 20,000 to 25,000 clones, approximately 89% seen only once; the top ten take more than 30%. The specimen sequenced was PBMCs. The receptors here all came from a man aged 55 to 70 with head and neck cancer.

The genes are TRBV30 and TRBJ1-4; D gene unclear. V was shortened by 5 bases and J by 3 bases, with 4 bases between the two germline ends. Germline V CDR1 and CDR2: GTSNPN, SVGIG (reference sequence). The CDR3 has 11 residues. In nucleotides, the CDR3 is TGTGCCTGGTCAGCTAATGAAAAACTGTTTTTT. This translates into CAWSANEKLFF.

The J gene is TRBJ1-4, the V gene TRBV3-1 (or the pseudogene TRBV3-2); D is possibly TRBD1 (5 bases). Germline assignment: CDR1 LGHDT and CDR2 YNNKEL (reference sequence). This CDR3 comprises 14 residues. V gave up 4 bases and J gave up 14 bases, with 20 bases separating them. CDR3 nucleotide sequence: TGTGCCAGCAGCCGCAGGGCACCCAATGAAGATCTGTTTTTT. It codes for CASSRRAPNEDLFF.

This chain links TRBV3-1 (or the pseudogene TRBV3-2) with TRBJ2-7; 7 bases align to TRBD1. Germline CDR1 and CDR2: LGHDT and YNNKEL (reference sequence). V shed 4 bases, J shed 3 bases, and the junction held 12 bases outside the gene matches. This CDR3 is built from 16 residues. The CDR3 sequence: CASSPIEGARDYEQYF. The CDR3, as DNA: TGTGCCAGCAGCCCCATAGAGGGGGCGCGAGACTACGAGCAGTACTTC.

The chain uses TRBV12-3 or TRBV12-4 and TRBJ2-1, with 10 bases matching TRBD2. V trimming: 7 bases; J trimming: 8 bases; junction bases outside the gene matches: 5. The CDR3 sequence is 13 residues long. In DNA form, the CDR3 reads TGTGCCAGCAAAGCGGGAGGGAAAGATGAGCAGTTCTTC. It is translated as CASKAGGKDEQFF.

The CDR3 DNA sequence: TGCGCCAGCAGCCCCGGCGTCGGGGAGCTGTTTTTT. This translates into CASSPGVGELFF. The chain couples TRBV4-1 to TRBJ2-2, with D unresolved. Germline V gene sequence: CDR1 MGHRA, CDR2 YSYEKL. This CDR3 is built from 12 residues. Trimming stripped 4 bases from V and 7 bases from J, with 7 bases between.

The V and J genes are TRBV30 and TRBJ1-2; D not resolved. This CDR3 region has 14 residues. Germline loops: CDR1 GTSNPN, CDR2 SVGIG (reference sequence). V was pared by 4 bases and J by 4 bases, with 16 bases between. CDR3 in amino acids: CAWTRQATFYGYTF. DNA of the CDR3: TGTGCCTGGACACGGCAGGCCACCTTCTATGGCTACACCTTC.

The chain joins TRBV7-6 to TRBJ2-1; 9 bases are shared with TRBD2. The CDR3 length is 18 residues. The germline gives CDR1 SGHVS, CDR2 FNYEAQ. V gave up 2 bases and J gave up 2 bases; unmatched junction bases: 10. The DNA of the CDR3 is TGTGCCAGCAGCTTATTCGCCCCCGTAGCGGGAGCCTACAATGAGCAGTTCTTC. It yields the protein CASSLFAPVAGAYNEQFF.

V usage is TRBV5-4 and J usage is TRBJ1-1, with 7 bases lining up with TRBD1. The V and J ends lost 4 bases and 5 bases, in that order; junction bases with no gene match: 5. CDR1 and CDR2 from the germline V gene are SGHNT and YYREEE (reference sequence). The CDR3 totals 13 residues. The DNA of the CDR3 is TGTGCCAGCAGCCTAACAGGGGATACTGAAGCTTTCTTT. It yields the protein CASSLTGDTEAFF.

The rearrangement links TRBV5-4 to TRBJ1-3, with unresolved D. Germline CDR1 SGHNT, CDR2 YYREEE (reference sequence). This CDR3 has 11 residues. The V gene lost 7 bases and the J gene lost 4 bases, with 6 bases spanning the gap. The CDR3 nucleotides read TGTGCCAGCGGTAGGGGAAACACCATATATTTT. Its protein product is CASGRGNTIYF.